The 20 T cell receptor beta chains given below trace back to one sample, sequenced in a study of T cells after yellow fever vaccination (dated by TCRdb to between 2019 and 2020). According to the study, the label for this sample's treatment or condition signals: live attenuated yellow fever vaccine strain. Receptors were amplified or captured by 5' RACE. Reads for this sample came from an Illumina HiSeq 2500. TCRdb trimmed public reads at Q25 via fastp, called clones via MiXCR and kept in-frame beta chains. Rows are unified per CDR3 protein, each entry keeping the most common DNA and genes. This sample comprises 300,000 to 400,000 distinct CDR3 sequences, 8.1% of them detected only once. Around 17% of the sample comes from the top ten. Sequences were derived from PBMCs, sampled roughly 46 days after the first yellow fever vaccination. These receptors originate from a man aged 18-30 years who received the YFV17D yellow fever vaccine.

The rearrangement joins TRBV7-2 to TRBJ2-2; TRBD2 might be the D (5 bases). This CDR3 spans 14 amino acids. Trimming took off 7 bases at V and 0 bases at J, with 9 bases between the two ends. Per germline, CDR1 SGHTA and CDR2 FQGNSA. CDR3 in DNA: TGTGCCAGCACCCTAGCCGCGAACACCGGGGAGCTGTTTTTT. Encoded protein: CASTLAANTGELFF. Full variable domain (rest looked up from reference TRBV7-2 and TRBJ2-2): GAGVSQSPSNKVTEKGKDVELRCDPISGHTALYWYRQSLGQGLEFLIYFQGNSAPDKSGLPSDRFSAERTGGSVSTLTIQRTQQEDSAVYLCASTLAANTGELFFGEGSRLTVL.

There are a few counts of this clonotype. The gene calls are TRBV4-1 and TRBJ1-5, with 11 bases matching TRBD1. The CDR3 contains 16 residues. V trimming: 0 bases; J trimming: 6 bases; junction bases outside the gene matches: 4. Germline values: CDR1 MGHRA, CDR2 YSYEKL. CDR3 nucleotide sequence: TGCGCCAGCAGCCAAGAGGTGGGACAGGGGGTTCAGCCCCAGCATTTT. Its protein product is CASSQEVGQGVQPQHF.

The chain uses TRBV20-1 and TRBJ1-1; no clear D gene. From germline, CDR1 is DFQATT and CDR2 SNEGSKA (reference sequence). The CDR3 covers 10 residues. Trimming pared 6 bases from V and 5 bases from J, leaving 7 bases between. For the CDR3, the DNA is TGCAGTGCACTGAGGACTGAAGCTTTCTTT. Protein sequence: CSALRTEAFF.

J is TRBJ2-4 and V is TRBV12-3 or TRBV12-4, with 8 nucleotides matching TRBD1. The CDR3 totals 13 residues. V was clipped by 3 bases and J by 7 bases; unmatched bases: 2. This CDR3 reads CASSLGQVNIQYF. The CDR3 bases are TGTGCCAGCAGTTTGGGACAGGTTAACATTCAGTACTTC.

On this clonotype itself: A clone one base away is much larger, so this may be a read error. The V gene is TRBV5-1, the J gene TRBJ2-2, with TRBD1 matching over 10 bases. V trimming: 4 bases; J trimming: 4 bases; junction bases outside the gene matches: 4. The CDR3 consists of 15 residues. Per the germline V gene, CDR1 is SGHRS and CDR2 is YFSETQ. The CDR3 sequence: CASSPGTGVTGELFF. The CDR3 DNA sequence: TGCGCCAGCAGCCCCGGGACAGGGGTCACCGGGGAGCTGTTTTTT. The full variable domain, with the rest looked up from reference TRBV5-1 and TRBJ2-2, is KAGVTQTPRYLIKTRGQQVTLSCSPISGHRSVSWYQQTPGQGLQFLFEYFSETQRNKGNFPGRFSGRQFSNSRSEMNVSTLELGDSALYLCASSPGTGVTGELFFGEGSRLTVL.

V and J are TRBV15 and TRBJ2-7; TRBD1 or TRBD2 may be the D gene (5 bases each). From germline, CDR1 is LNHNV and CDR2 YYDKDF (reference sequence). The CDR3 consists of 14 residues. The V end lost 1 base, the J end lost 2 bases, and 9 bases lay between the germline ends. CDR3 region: CATSRGGDTYEQYF. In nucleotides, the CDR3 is TGTGCCACCAGCAGAGGAGGGGATACCTACGAGCAGTACTTC.

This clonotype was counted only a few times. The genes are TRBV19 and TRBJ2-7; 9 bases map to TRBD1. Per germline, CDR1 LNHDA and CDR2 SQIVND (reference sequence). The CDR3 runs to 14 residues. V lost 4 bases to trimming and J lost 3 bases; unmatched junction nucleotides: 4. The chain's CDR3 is CASSKGQGIYEQYF. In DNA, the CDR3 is TGTGCCAGTAGTAAGGGACAGGGAATCTACGAGCAGTACTTC. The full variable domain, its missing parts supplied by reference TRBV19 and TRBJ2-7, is DGGITQSPKYLFRKEGQNVTLSCEQNLNHDAMYWYRQDPGQGLRLIYYSQIVNDFQKGDIAEGYSVSREKKESFPLTVTSAQKNPTAFYLCASSKGQGIYEQYFGPGTRLTVT.

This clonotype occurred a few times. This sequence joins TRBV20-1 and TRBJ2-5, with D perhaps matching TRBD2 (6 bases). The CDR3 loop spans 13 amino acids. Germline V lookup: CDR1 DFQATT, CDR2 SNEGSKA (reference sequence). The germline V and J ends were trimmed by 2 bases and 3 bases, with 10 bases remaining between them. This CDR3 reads CSARTAGKETQYF. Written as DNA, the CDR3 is TGCAGTGCTAGAACGGCGGGGAAAGAGACCCAGTACTTC.

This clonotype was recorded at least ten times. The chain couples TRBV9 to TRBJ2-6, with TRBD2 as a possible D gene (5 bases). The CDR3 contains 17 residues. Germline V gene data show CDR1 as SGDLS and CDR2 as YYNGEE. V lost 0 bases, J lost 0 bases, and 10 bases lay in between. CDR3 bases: TGTGCCAGCAGCGTAGTCCCGGGGTACTCTGGGGCCAACGTCCTGACTTTC. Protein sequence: CASSVVPGYSGANVLTF. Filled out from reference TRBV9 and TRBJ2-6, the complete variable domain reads DSGVTQTPKHLITATGQRVTLRCSPRSGDLSVYWYQQSLDQGLQFLIQYYNGEERAKGNILERFSAQQFPDLHSELNLSSLELGDSALYFCASSVVPGYSGANVLTFGAGSRLTVL.

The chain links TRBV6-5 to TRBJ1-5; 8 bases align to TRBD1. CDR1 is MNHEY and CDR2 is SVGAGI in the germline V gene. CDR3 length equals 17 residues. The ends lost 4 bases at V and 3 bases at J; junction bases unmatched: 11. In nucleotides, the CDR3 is TGTGCCAGCAGTTCAACCCGGGACAGGAGATCCAATCAGCCCCAGCATTTT. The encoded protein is CASSSTRDRRSNQPQHF.

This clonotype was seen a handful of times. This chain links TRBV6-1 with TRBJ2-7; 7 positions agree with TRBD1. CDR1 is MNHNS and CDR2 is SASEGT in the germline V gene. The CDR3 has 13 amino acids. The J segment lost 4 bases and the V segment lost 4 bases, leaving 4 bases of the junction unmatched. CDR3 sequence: CASSGNRGYEQYF. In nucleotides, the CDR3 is TGTGCCAGCAGTGGAAACAGGGGATACGAGCAGTACTTC.

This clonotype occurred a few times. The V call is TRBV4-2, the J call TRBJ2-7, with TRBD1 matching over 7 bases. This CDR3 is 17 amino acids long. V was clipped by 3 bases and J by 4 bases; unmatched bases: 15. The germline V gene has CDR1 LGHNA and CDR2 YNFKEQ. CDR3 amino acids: CASSQDSSGTAFYEQYV. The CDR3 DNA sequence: TGTGCCAGCAGCCAGGATTCCTCCGGGACAGCCTTTTACGAGCAGTACGTC.

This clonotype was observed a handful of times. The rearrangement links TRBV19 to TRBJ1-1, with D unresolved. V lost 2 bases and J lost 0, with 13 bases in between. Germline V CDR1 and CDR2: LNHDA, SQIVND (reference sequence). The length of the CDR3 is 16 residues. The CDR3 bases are TGTGCCAGTAGTATATTGGCAGAGATCATGAACACTGAAGCTTTCTTT. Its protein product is CASSILAEIMNTEAFF.

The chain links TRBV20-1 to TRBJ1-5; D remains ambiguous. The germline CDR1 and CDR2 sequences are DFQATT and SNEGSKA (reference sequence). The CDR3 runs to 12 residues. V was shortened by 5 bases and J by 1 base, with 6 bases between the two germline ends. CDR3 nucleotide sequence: TGCAGTGCTCACGGGAGCAATCAGCCCCAGCATTTT. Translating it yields CSAHGSNQPQHF.

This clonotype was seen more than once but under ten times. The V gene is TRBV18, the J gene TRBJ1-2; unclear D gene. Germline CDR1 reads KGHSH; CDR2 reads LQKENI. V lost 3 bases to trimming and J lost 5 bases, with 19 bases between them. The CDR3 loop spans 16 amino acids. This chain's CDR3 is CASSPGIGYQPYGYTF. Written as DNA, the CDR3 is TGTGCCAGCTCACCCGGGATTGGATATCAACCTTATGGCTACACCTTC.

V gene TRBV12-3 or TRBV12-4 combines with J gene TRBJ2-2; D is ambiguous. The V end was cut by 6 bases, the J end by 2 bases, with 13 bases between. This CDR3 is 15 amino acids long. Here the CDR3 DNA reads TGTGCCAGCAGCCCCGCGCAGCCCAACACCGGGGAGCTGTTTTTT. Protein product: CASSPAQPNTGELFF.

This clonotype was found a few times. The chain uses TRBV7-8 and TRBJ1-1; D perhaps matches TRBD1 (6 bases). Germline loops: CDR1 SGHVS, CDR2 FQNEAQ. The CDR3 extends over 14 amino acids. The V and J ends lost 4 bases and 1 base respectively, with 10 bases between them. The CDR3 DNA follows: TGTGCCAGCAGCTACAGGGCGGGGAACACTGAAGCTTTCTTT. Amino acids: CASSYRAGNTEAFF.

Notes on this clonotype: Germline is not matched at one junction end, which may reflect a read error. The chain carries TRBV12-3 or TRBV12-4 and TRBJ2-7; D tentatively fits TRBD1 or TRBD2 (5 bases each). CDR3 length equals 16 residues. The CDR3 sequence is CDSSPHSSGASYEQYF. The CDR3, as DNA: TGTGACAGCAGTCCCCACTCGTCCGGGGCCTCCTACGAGCAGTACTTC.

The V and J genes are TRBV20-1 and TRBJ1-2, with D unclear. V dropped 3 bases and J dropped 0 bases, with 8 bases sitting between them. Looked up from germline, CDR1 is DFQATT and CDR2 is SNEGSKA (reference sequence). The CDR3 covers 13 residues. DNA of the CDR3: TGCAGTGCTAGTCCCACAACTAACTATGGCTACACCTTC. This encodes CSASPTTNYGYTF.

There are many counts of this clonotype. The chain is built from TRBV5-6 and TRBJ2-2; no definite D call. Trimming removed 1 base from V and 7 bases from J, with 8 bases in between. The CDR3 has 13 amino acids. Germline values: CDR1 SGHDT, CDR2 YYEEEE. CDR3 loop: CASSLKGIGELFF. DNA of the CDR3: TGTGCCAGCAGCTTGAAAGGGATCGGGGAGCTGTTTTTT.